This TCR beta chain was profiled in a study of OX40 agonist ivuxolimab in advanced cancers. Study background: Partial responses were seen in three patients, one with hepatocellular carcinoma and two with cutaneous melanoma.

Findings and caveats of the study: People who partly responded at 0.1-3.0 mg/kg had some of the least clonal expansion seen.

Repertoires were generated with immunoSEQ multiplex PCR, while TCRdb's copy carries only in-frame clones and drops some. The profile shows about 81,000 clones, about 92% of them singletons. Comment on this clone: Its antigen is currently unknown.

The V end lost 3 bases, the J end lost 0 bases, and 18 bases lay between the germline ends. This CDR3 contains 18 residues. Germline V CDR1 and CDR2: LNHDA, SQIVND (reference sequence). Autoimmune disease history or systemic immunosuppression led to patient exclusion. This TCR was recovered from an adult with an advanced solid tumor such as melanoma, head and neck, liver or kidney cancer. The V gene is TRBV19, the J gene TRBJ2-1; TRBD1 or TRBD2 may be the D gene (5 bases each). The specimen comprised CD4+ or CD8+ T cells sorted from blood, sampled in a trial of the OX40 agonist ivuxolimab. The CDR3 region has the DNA TGTGCCAGTAGTATTAGCCCCGACGAGGGGTACTCCTACAATGAGCAGTTCTTC. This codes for CASSISPDEGYSYNEQFF. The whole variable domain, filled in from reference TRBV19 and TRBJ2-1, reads DGGITQSPKYLFRKEGQNVTLSCEQNLNHDAMYWYRQDPGQGLRLIYYSQIVNDFQKGDIAEGYSVSREKKESFPLTVTSAQKNPTAFYLCASSISPDEGYSYNEQFFGPGTRLTVL.